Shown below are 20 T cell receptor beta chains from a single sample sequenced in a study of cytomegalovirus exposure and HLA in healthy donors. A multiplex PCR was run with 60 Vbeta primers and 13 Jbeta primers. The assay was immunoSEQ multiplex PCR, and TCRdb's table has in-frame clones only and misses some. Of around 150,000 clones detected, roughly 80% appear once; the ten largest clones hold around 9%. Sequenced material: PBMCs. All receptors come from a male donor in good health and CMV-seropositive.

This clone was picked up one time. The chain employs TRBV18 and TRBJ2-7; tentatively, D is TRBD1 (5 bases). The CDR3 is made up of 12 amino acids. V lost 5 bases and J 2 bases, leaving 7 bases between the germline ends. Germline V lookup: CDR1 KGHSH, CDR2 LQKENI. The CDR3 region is CASSWGTYEQYF. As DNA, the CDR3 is TGTGCCAGCTCATGGGGCACCTACGAGCAGTACTTC.

CDR3 in DNA: TGTGCCAGCAGTTTACTCACAGGAAAGCGTGGCTACACCTTC. Translating gives CASSLLTGKRGYTF. The gene calls are TRBV28 and TRBJ1-2; possible D gene TRBD1, 5 bases. V was pared by 2 bases and J by 7 bases, with 14 bases between. This CDR3 region has 14 residues. Germline lookup yields CDR1 MDHEN and CDR2 SYDVKM.

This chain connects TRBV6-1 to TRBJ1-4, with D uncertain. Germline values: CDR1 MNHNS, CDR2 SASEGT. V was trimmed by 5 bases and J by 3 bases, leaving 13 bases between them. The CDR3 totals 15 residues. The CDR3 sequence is CASSFLVESNEKLFF. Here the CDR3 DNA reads TGTGCCAGCAGTTTTTTAGTTGAGTCTAATGAAAAACTGTTTTTT.

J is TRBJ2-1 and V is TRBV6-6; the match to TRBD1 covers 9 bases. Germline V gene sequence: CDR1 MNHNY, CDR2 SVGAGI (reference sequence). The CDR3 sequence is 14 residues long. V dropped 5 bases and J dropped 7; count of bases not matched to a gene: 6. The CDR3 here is CASSDGQGLNEQFF. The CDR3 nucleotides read TGTGCCAGCAGTGATGGACAGGGGTTGAATGAGCAGTTCTTC.

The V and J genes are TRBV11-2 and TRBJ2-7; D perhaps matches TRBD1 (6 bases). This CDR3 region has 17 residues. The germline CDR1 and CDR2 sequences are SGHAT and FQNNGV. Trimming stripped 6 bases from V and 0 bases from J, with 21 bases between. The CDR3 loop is CASRPLLDRFNSYEQYF. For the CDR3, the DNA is TGTGCCAGCAGACCCCTCCTCGACAGGTTCAACTCCTACGAGCAGTACTTC. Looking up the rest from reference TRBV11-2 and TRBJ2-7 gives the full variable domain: EAGVAQSPRYKIIEKRQSVAFWCNPISGHATLYWYQQILGQGPKLLIQFQNNGVVDDSQLPKDRFSAERLKGVDSTLKIQPAKLEDSAVYLCASRPLLDRFNSYEQYFGPGTRLTVT.

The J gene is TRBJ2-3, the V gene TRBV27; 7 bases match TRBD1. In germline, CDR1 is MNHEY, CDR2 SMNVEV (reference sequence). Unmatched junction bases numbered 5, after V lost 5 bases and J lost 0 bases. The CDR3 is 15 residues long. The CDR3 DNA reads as TGTGCCAGCAGTCCTGGGACAGCCAGCACAGATACGCAGTATTTT. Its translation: CASSPGTASTDTQYF.

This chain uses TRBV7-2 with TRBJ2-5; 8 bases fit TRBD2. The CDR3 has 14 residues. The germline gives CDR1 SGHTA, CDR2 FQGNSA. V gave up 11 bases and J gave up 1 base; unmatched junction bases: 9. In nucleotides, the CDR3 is TGTGCCTCCCAGCGGGGGATACTCCAAGAGACCCAGTACTTC. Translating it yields CASQRGILQETQYF.

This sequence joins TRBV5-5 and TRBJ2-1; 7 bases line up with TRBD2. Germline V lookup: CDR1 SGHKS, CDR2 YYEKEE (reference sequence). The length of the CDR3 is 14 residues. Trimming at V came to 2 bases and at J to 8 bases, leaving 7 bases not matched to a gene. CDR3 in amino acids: CASSFGLAVDEQFF. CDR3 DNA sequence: TGTGCCAGCAGCTTCGGGCTAGCGGTCGATGAGCAGTTCTTC.

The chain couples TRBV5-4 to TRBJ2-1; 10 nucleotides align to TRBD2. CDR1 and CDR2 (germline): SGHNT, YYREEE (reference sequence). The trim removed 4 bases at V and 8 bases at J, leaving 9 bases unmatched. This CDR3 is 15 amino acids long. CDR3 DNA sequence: TGTGCCAGCAGCGGCCAGGGAGCGGGAGGGGATGAGCAGTTCTTC. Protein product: CASSGQGAGGDEQFF.

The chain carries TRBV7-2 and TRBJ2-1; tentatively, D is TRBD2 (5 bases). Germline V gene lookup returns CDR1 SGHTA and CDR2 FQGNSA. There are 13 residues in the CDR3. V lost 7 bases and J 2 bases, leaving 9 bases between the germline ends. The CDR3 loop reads CASTSGTYNEQFF. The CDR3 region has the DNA TGTGCCAGCACAAGCGGAACCTACAATGAGCAGTTCTTC.

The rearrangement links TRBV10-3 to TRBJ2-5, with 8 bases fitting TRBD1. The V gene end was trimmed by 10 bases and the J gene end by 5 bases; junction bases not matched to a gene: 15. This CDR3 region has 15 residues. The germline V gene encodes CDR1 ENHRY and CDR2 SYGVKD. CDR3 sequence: CATRQGLQLGETQYF. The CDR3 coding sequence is TGTGCCACCCGACAGGGGCTCCAACTAGGGGAGACCCAGTACTTC.

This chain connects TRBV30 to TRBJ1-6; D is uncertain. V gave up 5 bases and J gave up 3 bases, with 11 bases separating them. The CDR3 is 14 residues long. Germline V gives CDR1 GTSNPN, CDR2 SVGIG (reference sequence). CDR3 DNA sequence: TGTGCCTGGCATGAGGGCAGCTATAATTCACCCCTCCACTTT. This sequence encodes CAWHEGSYNSPLHF.

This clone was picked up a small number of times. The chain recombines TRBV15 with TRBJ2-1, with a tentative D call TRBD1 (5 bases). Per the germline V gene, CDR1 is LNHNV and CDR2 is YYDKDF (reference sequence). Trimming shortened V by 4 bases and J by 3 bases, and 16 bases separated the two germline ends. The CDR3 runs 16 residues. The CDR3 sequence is CATSMPRLQGYNEQFF. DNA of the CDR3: TGTGCCACCAGCATGCCGCGGCTCCAGGGCTACAATGAGCAGTTCTTC. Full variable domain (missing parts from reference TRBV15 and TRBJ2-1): DAMVIQNPRYQVTQFGKPVTLSCSQTLNHNVMYWYQQKSSQAPKLLFHYYDKDFNNEADTPDNFQSRRPNTSFCFLDIRSPGLGDTAMYLCATSMPRLQGYNEQFFGPGTRLTVL.

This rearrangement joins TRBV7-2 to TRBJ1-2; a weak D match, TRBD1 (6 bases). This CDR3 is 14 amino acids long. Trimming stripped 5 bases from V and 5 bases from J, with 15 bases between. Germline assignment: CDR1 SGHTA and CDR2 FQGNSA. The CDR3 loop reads CASSPPRTEYGYTF. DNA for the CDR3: TGTGCCAGCAGCCCTCCCCGGACAGAGTATGGCTACACCTTC.

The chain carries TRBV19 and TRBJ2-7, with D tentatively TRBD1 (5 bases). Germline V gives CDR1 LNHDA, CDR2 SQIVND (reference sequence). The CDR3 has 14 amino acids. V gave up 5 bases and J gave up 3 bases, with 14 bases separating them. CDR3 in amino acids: CASSLGAQGYEQYF. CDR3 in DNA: TGTGCCAGTAGTTTAGGGGCGCAGGGCTACGAGCAGTACTTC. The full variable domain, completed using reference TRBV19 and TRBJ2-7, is DGGITQSPKYLFRKEGQNVTLSCEQNLNHDAMYWYRQDPGQGLRLIYYSQIVNDFQKGDIAEGYSVSREKKESFPLTVTSAQKNPTAFYLCASSLGAQGYEQYFGPGTRLTVT.

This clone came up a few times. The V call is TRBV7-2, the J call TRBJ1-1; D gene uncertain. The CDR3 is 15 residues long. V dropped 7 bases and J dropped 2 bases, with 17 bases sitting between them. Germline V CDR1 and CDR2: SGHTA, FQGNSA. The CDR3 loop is CASISRGRFNTEAFF. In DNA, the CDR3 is TGTGCCAGCATCTCTCGCGGGAGGTTTAACACTGAAGCTTTCTTT.

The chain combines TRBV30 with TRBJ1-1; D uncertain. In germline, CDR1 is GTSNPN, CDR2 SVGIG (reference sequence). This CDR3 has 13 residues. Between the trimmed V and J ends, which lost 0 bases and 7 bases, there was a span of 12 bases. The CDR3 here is CAWSVLINGEAFF. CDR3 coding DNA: TGTGCCTGGAGTGTACTTATTAACGGTGAAGCTTTCTTT.

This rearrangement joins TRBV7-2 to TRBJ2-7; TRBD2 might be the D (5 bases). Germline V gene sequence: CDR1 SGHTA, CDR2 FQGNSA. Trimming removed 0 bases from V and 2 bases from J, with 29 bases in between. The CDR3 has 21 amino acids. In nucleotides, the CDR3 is TGTGCCAGCAGCTTAGCCGGGATGGTTCCGGGTATCCCAGCACGCGCCTACGAGCAGTACTTC. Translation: CASSLAGMVPGIPARAYEQYF.

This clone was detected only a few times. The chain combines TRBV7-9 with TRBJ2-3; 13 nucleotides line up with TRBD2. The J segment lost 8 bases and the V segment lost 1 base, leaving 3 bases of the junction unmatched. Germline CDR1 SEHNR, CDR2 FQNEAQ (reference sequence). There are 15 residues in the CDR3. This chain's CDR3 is CASSLGTSGSGTQYF. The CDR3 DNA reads TGTGCCAGCAGCTTAGGGACTAGCGGGAGTGGTACGCAGTATTTT.

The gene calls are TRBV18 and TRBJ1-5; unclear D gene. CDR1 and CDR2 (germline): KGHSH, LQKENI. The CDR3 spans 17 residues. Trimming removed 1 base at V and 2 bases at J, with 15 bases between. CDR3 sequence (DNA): TGTGCCAGCTCACCACGCGGGAGCTCTGGGGGCAATCAGCCCCAGCATTTT. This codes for CASSPRGSSGGNQPQHF.